This T cell receptor beta chain stems from a study of T cell responses to AZD1222 COVID-19 vaccine. Overall study results and limits: Donors skewed white British and female; clonal diversity was possibly underestimated.

Clones were read by immunoSEQ multiplex PCR, and TCRdb kept only the in-frame ones, dropping some. The sample includes over 130,000 clones, around 89% of them seen just once. Notes on this clone: As yet, its antigen is unknown.

The CDR3 sequence is 19 residues long. V lost 7 bases, J lost 4 bases, and 18 bases stayed unmatched. In germline, CDR1 is SGHTA, CDR2 FQGTGA. The rearrangement uses TRBV7-3 and TRBJ2-5; 13 nucleotides match TRBD2. This specimen was peripheral blood, taken 28 days after the second AZD1222 dose. The receptor comes from an adult who received the AZD1222 COVID-19 vaccine. CDR3 DNA sequence: TGTGCCAGCACCCCTAGGGTAGCAGGGACTAGCGGGATGGGAGAGACCCAGTACTTC. Its translation is CASTPRVAGTSGMGETQYF. The whole variable domain, remainder taken from reference TRBV7-3 and TRBJ2-5, is GAGVSQTPSNKVTEKGKYVELRCDPISGHTALYWYRQSLGQGPEFLIYFQGTGAADDSGLPNDRFFAVRPEGSVSTLKIQRTERGDSAVYLCASTPRVAGTSGMGETQYFGPGTRLLVL.